The 9 T cell receptor beta chains below all came from one sample that was sequenced in a study of blood T cell repertoires in COVID-19. The protocol was immunoSEQ multiplex PCR, while the TCRdb copy is restricted to in-frame clones and leaves out a portion. This sample carries about 76,000 clones, over 75% of them seen once, and the ten largest clones take roughly 5.9%. Sequencing used peripheral blood. Source of these receptors: a man aged 50-60 years with active COVID-19.

This clone was detected a few times. The chain recombines TRBV7-2 with TRBJ1-5; D possibly corresponds to TRBD1 (5 bases). Trimming shortened V by 5 bases and J by 3 bases, and 11 bases separated the two germline ends. Germline CDR1 and CDR2: SGHTA and FQGNSA. The CDR3 contains 14 residues. The CDR3 DNA is TGTGCCAGCAGCGCGGGACCGAACAATCAGCCCCAGCATTTT. As protein: CASSAGPNNQPQHF.

This rearrangement joins TRBV27 to TRBJ2-5, with 15 bases fitting TRBD2. Unmatched junction bases numbered 16, after V lost 8 bases and J lost 3 bases. Germline CDR1 and CDR2: MNHEY and SMNVEV (reference sequence). This CDR3 region has 19 residues. Here the CDR3 reads CASHRTSGGALYWEETQYF. CDR3 sequence (DNA): TGTGCCAGCCACAGGACTAGCGGGGGGGCCTTGTATTGGGAAGAGACCCAGTACTTC.

This rearrangement joins TRBV3-1 (or the pseudogene TRBV3-2) to TRBJ2-1; 10 bases line up with TRBD2. Per the germline V gene, CDR1 is LGHDT and CDR2 is YNNKEL (reference sequence). Trimming removed 4 bases from V and 3 bases from J; junction bases left unmatched: 9. CDR3 length equals 17 residues. CDR3 sequence reads: CASSLQPGLAFYNEQFF. CDR3 nucleotides: TGTGCCAGCAGCCTACAACCGGGACTAGCGTTCTACAATGAGCAGTTCTTC.

The V and J genes are TRBV30 and TRBJ2-1; D unresolved. Germline-derived CDR1 and CDR2 are GTSNPN and SVGIG (reference sequence). The CDR3 loop spans 15 amino acids. Deletions cut 4 bases from V and 3 bases from J, with 16 bases between. The CDR3 bases are TGTGCCTGGATTCCTCCAGGCCAGTACTACAATGAGCAGTTCTTC. It encodes CAWIPPGQYYNEQFF.

The V call is TRBV10-1, the J call TRBJ2-7, with 7 bases fitting TRBD2. Unmatched junction bases numbered 10, after V lost 5 bases and J lost 0 bases. The CDR3 is 16 amino acids. Germline values: CDR1 WNHNN, CDR2 SYGVQD (reference sequence). CDR3 sequence (DNA): TGCGCCAGCAGTTTGACGAGCGGGACCTACTCCTACGAGCAGTACTTC. Translating gives CASSLTSGTYSYEQYF.

The chain is built from TRBV19 and TRBJ2-1; weak D call: TRBD1 (5 bases). There are 15 residues in the CDR3. V was pared by 7 bases and J by 12 bases, with 25 bases between. Germline CDR1 and CDR2: LNHDA and SQIVND (reference sequence). In DNA form, the CDR3 reads TGTGCCAGTACCCCTAGGGGCCAGACCCTAGGCGGGCAGTTCTTC. It is translated as CASTPRGQTLGGQFF.

The rearrangement links TRBV2 to TRBJ1-1; 7 positions agree with TRBD1. The trim removed 10 bases at V and 5 bases at J, leaving 7 bases unmatched. In germline, CDR1 is SNHLY, CDR2 FYNNEI. The CDR3 sequence is 12 residues long. Here the CDR3 DNA reads TGTGCCACCATTACGACAGGGACTGAAGCTTTCTTT. This codes for CATITTGTEAFF.

A few counts support this clone. The V and J genes are TRBV10-3 and TRBJ1-2, with TRBD1 matching over 7 bases. The ends lost 8 bases at V and 8 bases at J; junction bases unmatched: 11. There are 13 residues in the CDR3. Germline CDR1 ENHRY, CDR2 SYGVKD. This chain's CDR3 is CAIVGQVVGGYTF. For the CDR3, the DNA is TGTGCCATCGTCGGACAGGTCGTCGGCGGCTACACCTTC.

V and J are TRBV28 and TRBJ1-1, with D unresolved. CDR1 is MDHEN and CDR2 is SYDVKM in the germline V gene. Deletions cut 5 bases from V and 1 base from J, with 11 bases between. The CDR3 runs 14 residues. CDR3 sequence reads: CASSGRLGNTEAFF. The CDR3 bases are TGTGCCAGCAGTGGCAGGCTTGGGAACACTGAAGCTTTCTTT.